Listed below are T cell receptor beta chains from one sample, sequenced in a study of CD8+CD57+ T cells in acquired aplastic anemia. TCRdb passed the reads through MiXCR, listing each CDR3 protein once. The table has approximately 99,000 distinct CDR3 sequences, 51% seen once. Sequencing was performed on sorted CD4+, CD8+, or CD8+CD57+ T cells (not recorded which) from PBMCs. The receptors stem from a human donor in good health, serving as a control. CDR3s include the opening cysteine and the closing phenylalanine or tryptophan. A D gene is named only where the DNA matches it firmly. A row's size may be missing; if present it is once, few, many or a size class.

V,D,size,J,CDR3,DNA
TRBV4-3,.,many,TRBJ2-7,CASSQDLGGRSYEQYF,TGCGCCAGCAGCCAAGATTTAGGCGGCCGCTCCTACGAGCAGTACTTC
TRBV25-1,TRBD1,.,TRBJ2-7,CASSGGDRVYYEQYF,TGTGCCAGCAGTGGGGGGGACAGGGTGTACTACGAGCAGTACTTC
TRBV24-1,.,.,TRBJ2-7,CATSDFSEDQYF,TGTGCCACCAGTGATTTTTCCGAAGACCAGTACTTC
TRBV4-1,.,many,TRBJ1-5,CASSQEGGIGQPQHF,TGCGCCAGCAGCCAAGAAGGGGGGATTGGGCAGCCCCAGCATTTT
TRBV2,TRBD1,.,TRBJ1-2,CASENRGNYGYTF,TGTGCCAGCGAAAACAGGGGGAACTATGGCTACACCTTC
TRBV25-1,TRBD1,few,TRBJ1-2,CASSSPGTGDNYGYTF,TGTGCCAGCAGTTCCCCCGGGACAGGGGATAACTATGGCTACACCTTC
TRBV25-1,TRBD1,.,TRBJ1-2,CASSPLTGAYGYTF,TGTGCCAGCAGTCCTCTTACAGGGGCATATGGCTACACCTTC
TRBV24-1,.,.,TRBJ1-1,CATRSASSNTEAFF,TGTGCCACCCGGTCGGCCTCCTCGAACACTGAAGCTTTCTTT
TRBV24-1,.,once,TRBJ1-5,CATSSGSGNQPQHF,TGTGCCACCAGTAGTGGGTCGGGCAATCAGCCCCAGCATTTT
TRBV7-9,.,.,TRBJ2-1,CASSFPQYNEQFF,TGTGCCAGCAGCTTCCCCCAATACAATGAGCAGTTCTTC
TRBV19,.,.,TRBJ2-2,CASILGPKGGELFF,TGTGCCAGTATCCTGGGACCAAAGGGCGGGGAGCTGTTTTTT
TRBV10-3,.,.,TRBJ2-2,CAISAANTGELFF,TGTGCCATCAGTGCGGCGAACACCGGGGAGCTGTTTTTT
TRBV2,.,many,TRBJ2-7,CASSESVSYEQYF,TGTGCCAGCAGTGAAAGCGTCTCCTACGAGCAGTACTTC
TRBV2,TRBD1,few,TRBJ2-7,CASNPGTANSYEQYF,TGTGCCAGCAACCCCGGGACAGCGAACTCCTACGAGCAGTACTTC
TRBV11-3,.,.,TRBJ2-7,CASSEGGGDSYEQYF,TGTGCCAGCAGTGAAGGTGGTGGGGATTCCTACGAGCAGTACTTC
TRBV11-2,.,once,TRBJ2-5,CASSPSAAQETQYF,TGTGCCAGCAGCCCCTCAGCGGCCCAAGAGACCCAGTACTTC
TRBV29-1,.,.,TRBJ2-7,CSVGVGGEQYF,TGCAGCGTAGGAGTGGGGGGCGAGCAGTACTTC
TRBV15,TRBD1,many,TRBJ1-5,CATSRPDLTGNDQPQHF,TGTGCCACCAGCAGACCCGATCTGACAGGGAACGATCAGCCCCAGCATTTT
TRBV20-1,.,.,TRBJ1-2,CSARLMGGYTF,TGCAGTGCTAGACTTATGGGAGGCTACACCTTC
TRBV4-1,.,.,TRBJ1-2,CASSQDRGANYGYTF,TGCGCCAGCAGCCAAGATCGGGGAGCTAACTATGGCTACACCTTC
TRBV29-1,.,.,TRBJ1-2,CSVEGRGGYTF,TGCAGCGTTGAGGGACGGGGAGGCTACACCTTC
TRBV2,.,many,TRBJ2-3,CASSKEDTQYF,TGTGCCAGCAGTAAGGAAGATACGCAGTATTTT
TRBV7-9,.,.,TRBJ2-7,CASSSLFEQYF,TGTGCCAGCAGCTCCCTTTTCGAGCAGTACTTC
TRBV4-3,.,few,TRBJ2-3,CASSQVMGDTQYF,TGCGCCAGCAGCCAAGTTATGGGAGATACGCAGTATTTT
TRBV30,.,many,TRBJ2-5,CAWSPPGEETQYF,TGTGCCTGGAGTCCTCCGGGAGAAGAGACCCAGTACTTC
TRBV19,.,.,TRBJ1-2,CASSIWGRTEAFLCANYGYTF,TGTGCCAGTAGTATATGGGGGCGAACTGAAGCTTTCTTATGTGCTAACTATGGCTACACCTTC
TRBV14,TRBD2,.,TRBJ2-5,CASSVELAGGQETQYF,TGTGCCAGCAGCGTTGAATTAGCGGGGGGCCAGGAGACCCAGTACTTC
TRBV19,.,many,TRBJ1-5,CASTPGPINQPQHF,TGTGCCAGTACCCCAGGACCCATCAATCAGCCCCAGCATTTT
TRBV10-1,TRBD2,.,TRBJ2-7,CASSTGTSAYERYF,TGCGCCAGCAGTACCGGGACTAGCGCCTACGAGCGGTACTTC
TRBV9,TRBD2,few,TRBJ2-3,CASSVGVSGADTQYF,TGTGCCAGCAGCGTAGGAGTTAGCGGGGCAGATACGCAGTATTTT
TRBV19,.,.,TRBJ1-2,CASQIGGVDGYTF,TGTGCCAGTCAGATAGGAGGGGTGGATGGCTACACCTTC
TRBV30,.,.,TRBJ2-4,CAWADRMGPGGNIQYF,TGTGCCTGGGCTGATCGTATGGGTCCAGGCGGAAACATTCAGTACTTC
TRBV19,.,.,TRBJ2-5,CASSMRGRAQETQYF,TGTGCCAGTAGTATGCGGGGCAGGGCCCAAGAGACCCAGTACTTC
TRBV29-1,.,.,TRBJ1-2,CSVVVTYGYTF,TGCAGCGTTGTGGTGACCTATGGCTACACCTTC
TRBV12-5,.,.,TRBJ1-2,CASGQDNPLGYGYTF,TGTGCTAGTGGTCAGGACAATCCCCTCGGGTATGGCTACACCTTC
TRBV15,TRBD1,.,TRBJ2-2,CATSRDPAGGVTGELFF,TGTGCCACCAGCAGAGATCCGGCAGGGGGCGTAACCGGGGAGCTGTTTTTT
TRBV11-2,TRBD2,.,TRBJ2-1,CASSSGGGALWNEQFF,TGTGCCAGCAGCTCTGGCGGGGGGGCTTTATGGAATGAGCAGTTCTTC
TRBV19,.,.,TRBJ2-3,CASNAGRTDTQYF,TGTGCCAGTAATGCGGGGCGCACAGATACGCAGTATTTT
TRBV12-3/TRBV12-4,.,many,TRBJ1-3,CASSLTVSGNTIYF,TGTGCCAGCAGTTTAACGGTATCTGGAAACACCATATATTTT
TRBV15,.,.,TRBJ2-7,CAISSGNSYEQYF,TGTGCCATCTCCTCAGGGAACTCCTACGAGCAGTACTTC
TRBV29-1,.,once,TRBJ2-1,CSAALGGNEQFF,TGCAGCGCCGCCCTCGGGGGAAACGAGCAGTTCTTC
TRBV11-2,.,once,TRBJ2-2,CASSFFQQGAGELFF,TGTGCCAGCAGCTTCTTTCAACAGGGCGCCGGGGAGCTGTTTTTT
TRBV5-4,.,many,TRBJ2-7,CASSWAPAYEQYF,TGTGCCAGCAGCTGGGCCCCCGCATACGAGCAGTACTTC
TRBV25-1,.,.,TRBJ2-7,CASSGGGRDEQYF,TGTGCCAGCAGTGGGGGGGGCAGGGACGAGCAGTACTTC
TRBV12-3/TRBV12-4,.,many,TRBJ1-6,CASSPGPINSPLHF,TGTGCCAGCAGTCCGGGACCGATTAATTCACCCCTCCACTTT
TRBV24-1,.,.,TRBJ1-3,CATSDSLGQIRNTIYF,TGTGCCACCAGTGATTCTCTTGGACAGATTAGGAACACCATATATTTT
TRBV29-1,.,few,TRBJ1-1,CSVGQNTEAFF,TGCAGCGTTGGACAGAACACTGAAGCTTTCTTT
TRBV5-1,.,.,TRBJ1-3,CASSLSGMGNTIYF,TGCGCCAGCAGCTTGTCGGGGATGGGAAACACCATATATTTT
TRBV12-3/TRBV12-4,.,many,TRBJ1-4,CASSFSREAEKLFF,TGTGCCAGCAGTTTCTCCAGGGAGGCTGAAAAACTGTTTTTT
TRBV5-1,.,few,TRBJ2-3,CASSKNTDTQYF,TGCGCCAGCAGCAAGAACACAGATACGCAGTATTTT
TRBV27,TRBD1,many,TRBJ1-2,CASRTDRGPYGYTF,TGTGCCAGCAGAACGGACAGGGGGCCCTATGGCTACACCTTC
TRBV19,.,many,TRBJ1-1,CASSIGGVDTEAFF,TGTGCCAGTAGTATAGGGGGAGTGGACACTGAAGCTTTCTTT
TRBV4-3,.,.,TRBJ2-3,CASSHLTGPGTDTQYF,TGCGCCAGCAGCCACTTAACAGGCCCCGGCACAGATACGCAGTATTTT